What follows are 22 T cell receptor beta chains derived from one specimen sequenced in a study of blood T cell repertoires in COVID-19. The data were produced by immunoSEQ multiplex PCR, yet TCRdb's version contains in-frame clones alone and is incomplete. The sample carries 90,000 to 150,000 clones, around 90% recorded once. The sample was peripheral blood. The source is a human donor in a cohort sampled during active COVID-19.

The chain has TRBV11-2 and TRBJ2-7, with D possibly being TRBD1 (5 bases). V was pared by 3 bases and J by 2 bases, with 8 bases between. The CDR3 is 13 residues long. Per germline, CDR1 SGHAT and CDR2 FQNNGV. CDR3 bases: TGTGCCAGCAGCTTCACAGGTACCTACGAGCAGTACTTC. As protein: CASSFTGTYEQYF.

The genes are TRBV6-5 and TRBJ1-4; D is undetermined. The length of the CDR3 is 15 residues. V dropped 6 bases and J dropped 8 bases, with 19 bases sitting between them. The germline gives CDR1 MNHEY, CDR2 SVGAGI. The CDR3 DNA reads TGTGCCAGCAGCGCGCTACAGTGTCTTGCGGAAAAACTGTTTTTT. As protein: CASSALQCLAEKLFF.

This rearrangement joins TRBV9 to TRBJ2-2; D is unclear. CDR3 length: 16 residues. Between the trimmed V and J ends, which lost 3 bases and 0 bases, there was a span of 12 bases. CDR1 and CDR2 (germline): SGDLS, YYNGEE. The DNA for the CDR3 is TGTGCCAGCAGCGCTAGACTGCTAGCGAACACCGGGGAGCTGTTTTTT. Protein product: CASSARLLANTGELFF.

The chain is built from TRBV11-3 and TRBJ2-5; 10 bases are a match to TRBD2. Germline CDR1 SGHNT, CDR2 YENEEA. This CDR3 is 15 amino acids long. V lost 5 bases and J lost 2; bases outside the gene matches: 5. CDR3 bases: TGTGCCAGCAGCCTCCGACTAGCGGGTCAAGAGACCCAGTACTTC. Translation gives CASSLRLAGQETQYF.

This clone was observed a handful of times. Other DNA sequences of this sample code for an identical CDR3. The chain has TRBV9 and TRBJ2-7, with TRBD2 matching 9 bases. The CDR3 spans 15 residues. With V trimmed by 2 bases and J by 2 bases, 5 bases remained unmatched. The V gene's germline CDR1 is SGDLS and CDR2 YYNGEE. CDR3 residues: CASSVGGGGAYEQYF. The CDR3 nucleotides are TGTGCCAGCAGCGTCGGGGGCGGGGGGGCCTACGAGCAGTACTTC.

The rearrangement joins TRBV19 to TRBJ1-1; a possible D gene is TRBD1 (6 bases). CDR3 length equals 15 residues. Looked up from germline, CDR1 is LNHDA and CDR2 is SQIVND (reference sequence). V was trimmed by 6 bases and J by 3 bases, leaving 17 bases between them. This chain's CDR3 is CASRTGTLGHTEAFF. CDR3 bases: TGTGCCAGTAGAACAGGGACACTCGGCCACACTGAAGCTTTCTTT.

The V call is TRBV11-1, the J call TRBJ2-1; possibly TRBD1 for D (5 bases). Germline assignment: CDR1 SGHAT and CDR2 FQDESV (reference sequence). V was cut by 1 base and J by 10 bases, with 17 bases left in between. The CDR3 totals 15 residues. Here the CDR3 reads CASSLEGRRADEQFF. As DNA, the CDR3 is TGTGCCAGCAGCTTAGAGGGGCGTCGGGCCGACGAGCAGTTCTTC. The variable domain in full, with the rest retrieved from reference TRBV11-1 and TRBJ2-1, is EAEVAQSPRYKITEKSQAVAFWCDPISGHATLYWYRQILGQGPELLVQFQDESVVDDSQLPKDRFSAERLKGVDSTLKIQPAELGDSAMYLCASSLEGRRADEQFFGPGTRLTVL.

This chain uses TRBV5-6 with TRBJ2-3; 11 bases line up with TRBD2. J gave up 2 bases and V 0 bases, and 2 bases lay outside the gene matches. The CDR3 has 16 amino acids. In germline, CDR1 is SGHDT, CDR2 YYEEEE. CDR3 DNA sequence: TGTGCCAGCAGCTTGGGACTAGCGGGGTTCACAGATACGCAGTATTTT. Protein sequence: CASSLGLAGFTDTQYF. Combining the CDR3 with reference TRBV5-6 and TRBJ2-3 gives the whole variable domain DAGVTQSPTHLIKTRGQQVTLRCSPKSGHDTVSWYQQALGQGPQFIFQYYEEEERQRGNFPDRFSGHQFPNYSSELNVNALLLGDSALYLCASSLGLAGFTDTQYFGPGTRLTVL.

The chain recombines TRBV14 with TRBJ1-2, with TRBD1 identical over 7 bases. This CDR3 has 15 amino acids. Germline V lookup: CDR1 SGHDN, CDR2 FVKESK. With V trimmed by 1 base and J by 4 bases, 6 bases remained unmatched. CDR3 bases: TGTGCCAGCAGCCAAGGGGCAGGGGGTATCTATGGCTACACCTTC. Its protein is CASSQGAGGIYGYTF.

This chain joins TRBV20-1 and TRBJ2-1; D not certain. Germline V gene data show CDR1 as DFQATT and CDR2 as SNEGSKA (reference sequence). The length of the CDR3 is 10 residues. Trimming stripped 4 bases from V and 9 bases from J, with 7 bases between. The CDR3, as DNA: TGCAGTGCTACCCCCTTTGAGCAGTTCTTC. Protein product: CSATPFEQFF.

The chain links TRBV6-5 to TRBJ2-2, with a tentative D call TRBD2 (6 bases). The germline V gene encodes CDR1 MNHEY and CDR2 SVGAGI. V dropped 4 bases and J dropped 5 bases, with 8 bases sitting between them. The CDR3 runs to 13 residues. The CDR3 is CASSSGRTGELFF. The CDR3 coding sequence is TGTGCCAGCAGTTCAGGGAGGACCGGGGAGCTGTTTTTT.

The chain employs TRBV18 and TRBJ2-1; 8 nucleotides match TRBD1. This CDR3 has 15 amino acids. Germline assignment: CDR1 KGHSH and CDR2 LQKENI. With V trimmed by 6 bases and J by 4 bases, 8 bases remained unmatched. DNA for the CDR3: TGTGCCAGCTCGCCCAGGGGGCTTTTTTACAATGAGCAGTTCTTC. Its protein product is CASSPRGLFYNEQFF. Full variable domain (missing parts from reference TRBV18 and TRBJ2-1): NAGVMQNPRHLVRRRGQEARLRCSPMKGHSHVYWYRQLPEEGLKFMVYLQKENIIDESGMPKERFSAEFPKEGPSILRIQQVVRGDSAAYFCASSPRGLFYNEQFFGPGTRLTVL.

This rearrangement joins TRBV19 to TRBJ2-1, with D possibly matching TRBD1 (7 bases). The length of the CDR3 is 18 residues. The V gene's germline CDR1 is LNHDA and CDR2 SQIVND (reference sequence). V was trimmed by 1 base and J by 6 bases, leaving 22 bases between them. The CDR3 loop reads CASSIAPVGRGVGNEQFF. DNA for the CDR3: TGTGCCAGTAGTATAGCGCCCGTTGGCAGGGGGGTCGGCAATGAGCAGTTCTTC. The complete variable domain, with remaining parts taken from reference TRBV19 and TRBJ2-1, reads DGGITQSPKYLFRKEGQNVTLSCEQNLNHDAMYWYRQDPGQGLRLIYYSQIVNDFQKGDIAEGYSVSREKKESFPLTVTSAQKNPTAFYLCASSIAPVGRGVGNEQFFGPGTRLTVL.

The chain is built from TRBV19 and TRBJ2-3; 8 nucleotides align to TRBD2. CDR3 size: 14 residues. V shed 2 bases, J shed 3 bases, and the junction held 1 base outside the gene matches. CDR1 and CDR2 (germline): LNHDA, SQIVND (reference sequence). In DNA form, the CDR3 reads TGTGCCAGTAGTATAAGCGGGAGTACAGATACGCAGTATTTT. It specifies CASSISGSTDTQYF.

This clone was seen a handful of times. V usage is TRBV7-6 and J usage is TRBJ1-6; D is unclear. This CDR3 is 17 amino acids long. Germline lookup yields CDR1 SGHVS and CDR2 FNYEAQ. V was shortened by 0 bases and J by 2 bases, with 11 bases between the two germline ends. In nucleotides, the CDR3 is TGTGCCAGCAGCTTAGCCGCCTTCGGGACCTATAATTCACCCCTCCACTTT. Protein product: CASSLAAFGTYNSPLHF.

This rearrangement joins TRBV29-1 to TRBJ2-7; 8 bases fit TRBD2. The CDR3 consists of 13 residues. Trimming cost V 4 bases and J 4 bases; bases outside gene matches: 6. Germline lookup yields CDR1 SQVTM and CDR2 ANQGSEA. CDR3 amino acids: CSVGISGSYEQYF. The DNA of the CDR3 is TGCAGCGTTGGTATAAGCGGGAGTTACGAGCAGTACTTC.

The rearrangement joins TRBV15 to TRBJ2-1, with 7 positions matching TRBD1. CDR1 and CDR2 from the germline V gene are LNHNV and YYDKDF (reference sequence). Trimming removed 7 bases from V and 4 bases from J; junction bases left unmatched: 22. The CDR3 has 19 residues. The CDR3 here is CATKGYNREGALLYNEQFF. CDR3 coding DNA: TGTGCCACCAAGGGGTATAACAGAGAGGGGGCCCTTTTGTACAATGAGCAGTTCTTC.

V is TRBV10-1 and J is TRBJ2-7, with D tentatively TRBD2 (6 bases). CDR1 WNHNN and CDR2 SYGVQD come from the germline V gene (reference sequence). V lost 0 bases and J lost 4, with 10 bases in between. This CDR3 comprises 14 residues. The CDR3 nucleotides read TGCGCCAGCAGTGAGTCTAGCGGAAGTTACGAGCAGTACTTC. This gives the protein CASSESSGSYEQYF.

Here the CDR3 DNA reads TGTGCCAGCAGGGCTGGGACTACATGGATCGTCAATGAGCAGTTCTTC. Residues: CASRAGTTWIVNEQFF. This chain links TRBV5-8 with TRBJ2-1; TRBD2 agrees at 7 bases. Germline CDR1 SGHTS, CDR2 YDEGEE. The CDR3 runs 16 residues. V trimming: 5 bases; J trimming: 6 bases; junction bases outside the gene matches: 14.

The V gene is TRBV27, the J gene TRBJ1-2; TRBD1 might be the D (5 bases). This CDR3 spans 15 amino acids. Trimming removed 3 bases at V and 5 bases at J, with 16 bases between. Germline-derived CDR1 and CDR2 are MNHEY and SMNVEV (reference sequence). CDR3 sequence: CASSLGPTSFYGYTF. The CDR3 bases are TGTGCCAGCAGTTTGGGGCCGACGTCCTTTTATGGCTACACCTTC.

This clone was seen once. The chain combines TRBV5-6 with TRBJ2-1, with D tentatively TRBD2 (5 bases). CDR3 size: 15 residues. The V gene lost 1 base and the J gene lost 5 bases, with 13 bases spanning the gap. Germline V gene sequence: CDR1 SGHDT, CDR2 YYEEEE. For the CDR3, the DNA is TGTGCCAGCAGCTTGCAGAGGGTCGGGGACAATGAGCAGTTCTTC. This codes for CASSLQRVGDNEQFF. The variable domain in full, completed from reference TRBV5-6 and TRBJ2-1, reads DAGVTQSPTHLIKTRGQQVTLRCSPKSGHDTVSWYQQALGQGPQFIFQYYEEEERQRGNFPDRFSGHQFPNYSSELNVNALLLGDSALYLCASSLQRVGDNEQFFGPGTRLTVL.

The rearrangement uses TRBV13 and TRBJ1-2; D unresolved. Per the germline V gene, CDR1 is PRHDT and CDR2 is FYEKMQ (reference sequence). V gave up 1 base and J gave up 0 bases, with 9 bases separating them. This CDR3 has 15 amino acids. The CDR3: CASSLVGVANYGYTF. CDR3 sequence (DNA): TGTGCCAGCAGCTTAGTGGGCGTAGCTAACTATGGCTACACCTTC.